This is a list of T cell receptor beta chains from one sample in a study of blood T cell repertoires in COVID-19. TCRdb keeps only in-frame clones here, not all; method: immunoSEQ multiplex PCR. Among about 260,000 clones, approximately 91% were seen once, and the ten largest hold about 0.7%. Source material: peripheral blood. The receptors shown here come from a human donor in a cohort sampled during active COVID-19. Both conserved end residues are part of each CDR3. The order of the fields is clone size, D gene, J gene, V gene, CDR3 protein, CDR3 DNA. A D gene is named only where the DNA matches it firmly. Some rows have no size entry. The others give once, few or many, or a class for an expanded clone.

size: once
D: .
J: TRBJ2-3
V: TRBV19
CDR3: CASSIRLPHSQYF
DNA: TGTGCCAGTAGTATCCGCCTACCTCATTCCCAGTATTTT

size: once
D: .
J: TRBJ2-7
V: TRBV4-1
CDR3: CASSQENARAYEQYF
DNA: TGCGCCAGCAGCCAAGAGAACGCGAGGGCCTACGAGCAGTACTTC

size: .
D: TRBD1
J: TRBJ1-3
V: TRBV18
CDR3: CASSPRDRFSGNTIYF
DNA: TGTGCCAGCTCACCACGGGACAGGTTCTCTGGAAACACCATATATTTT

size: .
D: TRBD1
J: TRBJ2-7
V: TRBV6-5
CDR3: CASTVLGQGSYEQYF
DNA: TGTGCCAGCACCGTACTTGGACAGGGCTCCTACGAGCAGTACTTC

size: .
D: .
J: TRBJ1-2
V: TRBV5-4
CDR3: CASSLVDSAYGYTF
DNA: TGTGCCAGCAGCTTGGTTGACAGCGCGTATGGCTACACCTTC

size: .
D: .
J: TRBJ1-3
V: TRBV6-6
CDR3: CASSYEGLSSGNTIYF
DNA: TGTGCCAGCAGTTACGAGGGTTTGAGCTCTGGAAACACCATATATTTT

size: .
D: .
J: TRBJ1-5
V: TRBV19
CDR3: CASSIRSSNQPQHF
DNA: TGTGCCAGTAGTATAAGGAGCTCCAATCAGCCCCAGCATTTT

size: .
D: TRBD1
J: TRBJ1-3
V: TRBV7-8
CDR3: CASSRDRVTIYF
DNA: TGTGCCAGCAGCCGGGACAGGGTCACCATATATTTT

size: .
D: .
J: TRBJ2-7
V: TRBV28
CDR3: CASSLSSGIGIYEQYF
DNA: TGTGCCAGCAGTTTATCTTCCGGGATCGGGATCTACGAGCAGTACTTC

size: .
D: .
J: TRBJ1-1
V: TRBV6-2/TRBV6-3
CDR3: CASSQGRRRTEAFF
DNA: TGTGCCAGCAGTCAGGGGCGCCGGCGCACTGAAGCTTTCTTT

size: once
D: .
J: TRBJ2-1
V: TRBV6-2/TRBV6-3
CDR3: CASTPPSYAGDEQFF
DNA: TGTGCCAGCACCCCTCCATCCTATGCAGGGGATGAGCAGTTCTTC

size: .
D: .
J: TRBJ1-1
V: TRBV5-1
CDR3: CASSLEADREAFF
DNA: TGCGCCAGCAGCTTGGAGGCGGACAGAGAAGCTTTCTTT

size: .
D: TRBD1
J: TRBJ2-5
V: TRBV15
CDR3: CATSTGQGMETQYF
DNA: TGTGCCACCAGCACCGGACAGGGGATGGAGACCCAGTACTTC

size: .
D: .
J: TRBJ2-7
V: TRBV10-3
CDR3: CAISRERTYEQYF
DNA: TGTGCCATAAGCCGGGAGCGGACTTACGAGCAGTACTTC

size: .
D: TRBD1
J: TRBJ2-7
V: TRBV2
CDR3: CASSVDRGLYEQYF
DNA: TGTGCCAGCAGTGTGGACAGGGGGCTCTACGAGCAGTACTTC

size: .
D: .
J: TRBJ1-2
V: TRBV9
CDR3: CASSSPPGADGYTF
DNA: TGTGCCAGCAGCTCACCGCCAGGGGCAGATGGCTACACCTTC

size: .
D: .
J: TRBJ1-2
V: TRBV19
CDR3: CASSADSLANYGYTF
DNA: TGTGCCAGTAGTGCTGACAGCTTAGCTAACTATGGCTACACCTTC

size: .
D: .
J: TRBJ1-5
V: TRBV6-1
CDR3: CASSEGGGRQPQHF
DNA: TGTGCCAGCAGTGAAGGAGGGGGTCGACAGCCCCAGCATTTT

size: once
D: .
J: TRBJ2-7
V: TRBV7-9
CDR3: CASRSQGNYEQYF
DNA: TGTGCCAGCAGATCTCAGGGTAACTACGAGCAGTACTTC

size: .
D: .
J: TRBJ1-2
V: TRBV11-3
CDR3: CASSPRGAPSTF
DNA: TGTGCCAGCAGCCCACGGGGGGCACCCTCCACCTTC

size: .
D: .
J: TRBJ1-1
V: TRBV6-6
CDR3: CASSLGPNTEAFF
DNA: TGTGCCAGCAGTCTGGGCCCCAACACTGAAGCTTTCTTT

size: .
D: TRBD1
J: TRBJ2-5
V: TRBV6-1
CDR3: CASSGHRGQGVRETQYF
DNA: TGTGCCAGCAGTGGGCACAGGGGACAGGGGGTGCGGGAGACCCAGTACTTC

size: .
D: TRBD1
J: TRBJ1-1
V: TRBV6-5
CDR3: CASSYGQVNTEAFF
DNA: TGTGCCAGCAGTTACGGACAGGTCAACACTGAAGCTTTCTTT

size: .
D: .
J: TRBJ2-1
V: TRBV7-2
CDR3: CASSPWKDTNEQFF
DNA: TGTGCCAGCAGCCCCTGGAAAGACACCAATGAGCAGTTCTTC

size: .
D: TRBD2
J: TRBJ2-2
V: TRBV28
CDR3: CASSPGGTTTLAGELFF
DNA: TGTGCCAGCAGTCCGGGAGGAACGACGACACTGGCCGGGGAGCTGTTTTTT

size: once
D: .
J: TRBJ2-7
V: TRBV24-1
CDR3: CATSDPLVDEQYF
DNA: TGTGCCACCAGTGACCCTCTTGTCGACGAGCAGTACTTC

size: .
D: .
J: TRBJ2-7
V: TRBV9
CDR3: CASSSASDEQYF
DNA: TGTGCCAGCAGCTCCGCTAGCGACGAGCAGTACTTC

size: .
D: .
J: TRBJ2-7
V: TRBV6-5
CDR3: CASRPDSGHEQYF
DNA: TGTGCCAGCAGACCGGACTCGGGCCACGAGCAGTACTTC

size: .
D: TRBD1
J: TRBJ1-6
V: TRBV6-2/TRBV6-3
CDR3: CASSYRTGARNSPLHF
DNA: TGTGCCAGCAGTTATCGGACAGGGGCCCGCAATTCACCCCTCCACTTT

size: .
D: TRBD2
J: TRBJ2-1
V: TRBV9
CDR3: CASSPGGGENEQFF
DNA: TGTGCCAGCAGCCCCGGGGGAGGGGAGAATGAGCAGTTCTTC

size: .
D: .
J: TRBJ1-2
V: TRBV6-1
CDR3: CASSEGASRNYGYTF
DNA: TGTGCCAGCAGTGAAGGGGCTTCCCGGAACTATGGCTACACCTTC

size: .
D: TRBD2
J: TRBJ2-1
V: TRBV7-9
CDR3: CASSPNPPGLAGNNEQFF
DNA: TGTGCCAGCAGCCCCAACCCCCCGGGACTAGCGGGGAACAATGAGCAGTTCTTC

size: .
D: .
J: TRBJ2-1
V: TRBV29-1
CDR3: CSVDRAHEQFF
DNA: TGCAGCGTTGACAGGGCCCATGAGCAGTTCTTC

size: .
D: TRBD2
J: TRBJ2-3
V: TRBV4-3
CDR3: CASSQFSGRYADTQYF
DNA: TGCGCCAGCAGCCAATTCAGCGGGAGGTACGCAGATACGCAGTATTTT

size: .
D: .
J: TRBJ1-2
V: TRBV10-3
CDR3: CAISVEGRGGYTF
DNA: TGTGCCATCAGTGTGGAGGGTAGGGGCGGCTACACCTTC

size: .
D: .
J: TRBJ1-5
V: TRBV7-8
CDR3: CASSLAYFSGGSNQPQHF
DNA: TGTGCCAGCAGCTTAGCGTATTTTTCGGGGGGGAGCAATCAGCCCCAGCATTTT

size: .
D: .
J: TRBJ1-1
V: TRBV7-3
CDR3: CASRPSTGNTEAFF
DNA: TGTGCCAGCAGGCCATCGACAGGGAACACTGAAGCTTTCTTT

size: .
D: .
J: TRBJ2-2
V: TRBV5-6
CDR3: CASSSLLTANTGELFF
DNA: TGTGCCAGCAGCTCCCTACTGACAGCGAACACCGGGGAGCTGTTTTTT

size: .
D: .
J: TRBJ1-3
V: TRBV6-4
CDR3: CASRHEGSSGNTIYF
DNA: TGTGCCAGCAGACACGAGGGAAGCTCTGGAAACACCATATATTTT

size: .
D: .
J: TRBJ1-1
V: TRBV6-5
CDR3: CASSYSRGRSTEAFF
DNA: TGTGCCAGCAGTTACTCTCGGGGTAGGAGCACTGAAGCTTTCTTT

size: .
D: .
J: TRBJ2-7
V: TRBV27
CDR3: CASSETGPYEQYF
DNA: TGTGCCAGCTCGGAGACTGGCCCCTACGAGCAGTACTTC

size: .
D: TRBD1
J: TRBJ1-2
V: TRBV3-1/TRBV3-2
CDR3: CASSQGWGDRPTAHYGYTF
DNA: TGTGCCAGCAGCCAGGGTTGGGGGGACAGGCCGACCGCTCACTATGGCTACACCTTC

size: .
D: .
J: TRBJ1-1
V: TRBV19
CDR3: CASSIQGSRTEAFF
DNA: TGTGCCAGTAGTATCCAGGGGTCGCGGACTGAAGCTTTCTTT

size: .
D: .
J: TRBJ1-5
V: TRBV28
CDR3: CASSLFTENHQPQHF
DNA: TGTGCCAGCAGTTTATTTACAGAGAACCATCAGCCCCAGCATTTT

size: .
D: TRBD1
J: TRBJ1-5
V: TRBV19
CDR3: CASRSRTGTGAFFSNQPQHF
DNA: TGTGCCAGTAGATCGAGGACCGGGACAGGGGCTTTTTTTAGCAATCAGCCCCAGCATTTT

size: .
D: .
J: TRBJ1-2
V: TRBV5-6
CDR3: CASSGRHLNYGYTF
DNA: TGTGCCAGCAGCGGCCGACACCTTAACTATGGCTACACCTTC

size: .
D: TRBD1
J: TRBJ1-6
V: TRBV28
CDR3: CASSGPGQRNSPLHF
DNA: TGTGCCAGCAGTGGGCCGGGACAGCGCAATTCACCCCTCCACTTT

size: .
D: .
J: TRBJ1-5
V: TRBV2
CDR3: CASSDPGIILSNQPQHF
DNA: TGTGCCAGCAGTGATCCGGGTATCATCCTTAGCAATCAGCCCCAGCATTTT

size: .
D: TRBD2
J: TRBJ2-7
V: TRBV7-9
CDR3: CASNPIGGEQYF
DNA: TGTGCCAGCAACCCCATCGGGGGGGAGCAGTACTTC

size: few
D: .
J: TRBJ1-5
V: TRBV7-2
CDR3: CASSLAGLSSNQPQHF
DNA: TGTGCCAGCAGCTTAGCTGGGCTGTCAAGCAATCAGCCCCAGCATTTT

size: .
D: .
J: TRBJ2-1
V: TRBV19
CDR3: CASSIRGENEQFF
DNA: TGTGCCAGTAGTATCAGGGGGGAGAATGAGCAGTTCTTC

size: .
D: TRBD2
J: TRBJ2-5
V: TRBV7-2
CDR3: CASSLLAGRGTQYF
DNA: TGTGCCAGCAGCTTATTAGCGGGTCGAGGGACCCAGTACTTC

size: .
D: .
J: TRBJ2-5
V: TRBV5-4
CDR3: CASSRGGPQVETQYF
DNA: TGTGCCAGCAGCCGGGGAGGACCCCAGGTGGAGACCCAGTACTTC

size: .
D: .
J: TRBJ1-2
V: TRBV4-3
CDR3: CASSQDLAGESYGYTF
DNA: TGCGCCAGCAGCCAAGATCTCGCGGGGGAGTCATATGGCTACACCTTC